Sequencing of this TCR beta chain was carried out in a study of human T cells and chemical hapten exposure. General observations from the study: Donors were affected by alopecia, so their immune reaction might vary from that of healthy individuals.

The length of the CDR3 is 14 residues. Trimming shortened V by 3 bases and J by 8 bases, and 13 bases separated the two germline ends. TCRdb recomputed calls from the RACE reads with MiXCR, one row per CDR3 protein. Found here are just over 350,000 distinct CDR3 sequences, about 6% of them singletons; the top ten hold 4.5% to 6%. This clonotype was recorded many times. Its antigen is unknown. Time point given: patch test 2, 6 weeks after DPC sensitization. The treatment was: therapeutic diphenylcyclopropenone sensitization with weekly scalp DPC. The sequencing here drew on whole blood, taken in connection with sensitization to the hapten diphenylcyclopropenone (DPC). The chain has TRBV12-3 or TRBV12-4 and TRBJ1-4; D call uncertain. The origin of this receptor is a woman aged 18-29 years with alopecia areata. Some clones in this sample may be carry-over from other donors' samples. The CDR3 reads CASSLVPPGEKLFF. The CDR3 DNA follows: TGTGCCAGCAGTTTGGTCCCCCCCGGGGAAAAACTGTTTTTT.